This paragraph covers one T cell receptor beta chain sequence. Its binding antigen is unknown. The input lacks base qualities; no much larger clone sits a single base away. Including cysteine and phenylalanine, the CDR3 has 10 amino acids. Only the CDR3 region is kept as DNA, spanning 30 bases read in frame from base 1. CDR1 and CDR2, looked up from the germline V gene (reference sequence), are DFQATT and SNEGSKA. V loses 3 bases, J loses 10 bases, and the germline ends lie 7 bases apart. These data come from a study of cytotoxic CD8 clonotypes in ibrutinib-treated CLL (dated by TCRdb to the early 2020s). For the wider study: The cohort included more than 14 treatment-naive and some twelve relapsed/refractory patients; roughly 17 were IGHV unmutated. Of the approximately 87 participants in the trial, about two dozen had longitudinal samples available. The response samples were drawn at a median of roughly twelve months into treatment, with a range of roughly 6 to 40 months. Cryopreserved peripheral blood mononuclear cells were collected at three points: before therapy, at response, and at either sustained remission or disease progression. Partial responses were observed in approximately 24 patients and complete responses in 2; after a median follow-up of 68 months, remission was maintained in 15 or so patients and progression was observed in some 12. On average, each sample had 255,043 productive templates and approximately 89,000 productive rearrangements. What the study reported, not specific to this receptor: At ibrutinib response clonality went up, during sustained remission it held steady, and at progression it dropped back toward baseline. Baseline clonality was found to be higher than that of age-matched healthy donors and was strongly correlated with circulating CD8+ T-cell counts. Sustained-remission and progressing patients did not have matched sampling times, and lymph node repertoires were not examined. Public clonotypes were found to be uncommon and were observed to contract or remain stable during treatment; the increase in clonality was shown to reflect expansion of private clonotypes at ibrutinib response.

For TCR beta library preparation, approximately 2.2 micrograms of genomic DNA were isolated from cryopreserved PBMCs. Longitudinal blood samples from CLL patients on ibrutinib monotherapy underwent high-throughput TCR beta sequencing. The patients took part in an open-label, single-center phase 2 trial of ibrutinib monotherapy. Each clonotype received, on average, approximately 9.9x coverage in deep resolution sequencing performed on a MiSeq, where the target depth lay between 1 in 1 million and 1 in 200,000 T cells. The immunoSEQ hsTCRB Kit was used to generate TCR beta libraries. In the source study's methods: ImmunoSEQ Data Assistant and ImmunoSEQ Analyzer were used for data analysis, and V, D and J genes were assigned according to IMGT definitions. Clonality, which ranges from 0 to 1, was calculated as one minus the normalized Shannon entropy of productive rearrangement frequencies. Only overrepresented clonotypes making up at least 0.05% of the repertoire of each patient were included in the public clonotype analysis. Repertoires from more than ten age-matched healthy donors in immuneACCESS were used as clonality controls. Here the immuneACCESS table is served through TCRdb, limited to in-frame sequences with V and J called. Missing clones are a known gap in these copies; in checked studies unresolved V genes cover under half, and the rest lacks a known reason. V, J and clone size were drawn from that table, and D and trimming were deduced from the DNA. The sample has hundreds of thousands of clones on record, about 77% of them singletons. Of the sample, 5% to 7% falls within the top ten clones.

This sequence was found in a human donor with chronic lymphocytic leukemia. This sequence uses TRBV20-1 and TRBJ2-1, with an unclear D gene assignment. Specimen: PBMCs, collected before ibrutinib treatment. The nucleotides are TGCAGTGCTAGGTTTGGGGAGCAGTTCTTC. Protein translation: CSARFGEQFF.